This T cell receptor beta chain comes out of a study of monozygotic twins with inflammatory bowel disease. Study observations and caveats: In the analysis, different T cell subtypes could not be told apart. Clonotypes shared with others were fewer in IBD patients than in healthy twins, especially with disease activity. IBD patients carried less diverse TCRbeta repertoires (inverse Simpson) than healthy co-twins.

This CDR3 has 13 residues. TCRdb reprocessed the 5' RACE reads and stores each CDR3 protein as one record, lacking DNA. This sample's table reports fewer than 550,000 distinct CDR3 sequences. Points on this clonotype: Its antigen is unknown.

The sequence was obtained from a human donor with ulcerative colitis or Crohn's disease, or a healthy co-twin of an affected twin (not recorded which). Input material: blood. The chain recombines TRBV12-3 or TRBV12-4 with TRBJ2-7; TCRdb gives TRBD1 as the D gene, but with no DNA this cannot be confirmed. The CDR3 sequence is CASSFYPAYEQYF.